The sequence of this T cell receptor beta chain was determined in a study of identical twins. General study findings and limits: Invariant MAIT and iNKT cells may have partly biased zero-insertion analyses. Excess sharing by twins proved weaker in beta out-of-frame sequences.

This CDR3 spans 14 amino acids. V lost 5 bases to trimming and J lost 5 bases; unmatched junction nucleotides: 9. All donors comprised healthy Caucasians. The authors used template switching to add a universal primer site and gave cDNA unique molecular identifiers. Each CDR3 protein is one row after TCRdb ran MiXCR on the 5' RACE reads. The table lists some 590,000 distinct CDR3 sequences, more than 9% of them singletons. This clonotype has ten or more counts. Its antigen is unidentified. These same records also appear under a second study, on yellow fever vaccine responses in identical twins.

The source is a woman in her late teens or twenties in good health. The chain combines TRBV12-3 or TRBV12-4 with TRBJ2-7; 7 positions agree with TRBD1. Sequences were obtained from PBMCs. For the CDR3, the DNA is TGTGCCAGCAGTCCCGACCGGACAGGCAACGAGCAGTACTTC. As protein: CASSPDRTGNEQYF.